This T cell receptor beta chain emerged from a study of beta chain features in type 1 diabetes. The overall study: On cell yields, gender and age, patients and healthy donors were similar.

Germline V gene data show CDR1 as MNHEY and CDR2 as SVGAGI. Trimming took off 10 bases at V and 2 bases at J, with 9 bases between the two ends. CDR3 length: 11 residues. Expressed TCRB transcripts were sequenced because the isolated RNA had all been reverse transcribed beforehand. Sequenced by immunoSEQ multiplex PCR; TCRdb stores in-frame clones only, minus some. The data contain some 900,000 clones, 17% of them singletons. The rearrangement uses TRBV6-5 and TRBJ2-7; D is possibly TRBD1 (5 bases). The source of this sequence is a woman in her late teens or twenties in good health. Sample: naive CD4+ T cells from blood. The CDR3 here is CATRQTYEQYF. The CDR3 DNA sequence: TGTGCCACCAGACAGACCTACGAGCAGTACTTC.